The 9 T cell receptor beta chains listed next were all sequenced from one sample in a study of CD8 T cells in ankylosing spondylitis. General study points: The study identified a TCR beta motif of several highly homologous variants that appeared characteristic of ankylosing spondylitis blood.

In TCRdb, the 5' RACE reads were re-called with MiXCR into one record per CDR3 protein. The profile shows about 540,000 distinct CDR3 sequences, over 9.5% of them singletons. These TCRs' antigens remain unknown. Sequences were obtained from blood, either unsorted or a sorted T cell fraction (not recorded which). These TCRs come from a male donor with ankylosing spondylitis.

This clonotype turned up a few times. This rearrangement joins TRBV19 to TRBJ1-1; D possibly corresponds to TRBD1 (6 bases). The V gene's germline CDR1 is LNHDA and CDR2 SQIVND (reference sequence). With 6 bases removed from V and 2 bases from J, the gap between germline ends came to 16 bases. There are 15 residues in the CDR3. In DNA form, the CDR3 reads TGTGCCAGTAGGAGGATTACAGGGTTTAACACTGAAGCTTTCTTT. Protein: CASRRITGFNTEAFF.

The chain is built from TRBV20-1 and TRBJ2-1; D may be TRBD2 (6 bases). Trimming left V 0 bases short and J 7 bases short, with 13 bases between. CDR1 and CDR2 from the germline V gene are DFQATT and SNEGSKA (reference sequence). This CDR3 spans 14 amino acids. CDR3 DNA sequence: TGCAGTGCTAGAGATCCCTCGGGAGAGAATGAGCAGTTCTTC. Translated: CSARDPSGENEQFF.

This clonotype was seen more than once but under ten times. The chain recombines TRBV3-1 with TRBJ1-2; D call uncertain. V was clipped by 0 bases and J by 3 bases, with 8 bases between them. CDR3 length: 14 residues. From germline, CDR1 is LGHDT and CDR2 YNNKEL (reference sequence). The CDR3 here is CASSQERGDYGYTF. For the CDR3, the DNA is TGTGCCAGCAGCCAAGAGAGAGGTGACTATGGCTACACCTTC.

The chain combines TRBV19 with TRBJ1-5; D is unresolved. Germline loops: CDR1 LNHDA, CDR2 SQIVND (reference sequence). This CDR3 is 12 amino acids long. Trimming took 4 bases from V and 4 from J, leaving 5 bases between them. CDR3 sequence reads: CASSSTNQPQHF. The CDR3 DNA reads TGTGCCAGTAGTAGCACAAATCAGCCCCAGCATTTT.

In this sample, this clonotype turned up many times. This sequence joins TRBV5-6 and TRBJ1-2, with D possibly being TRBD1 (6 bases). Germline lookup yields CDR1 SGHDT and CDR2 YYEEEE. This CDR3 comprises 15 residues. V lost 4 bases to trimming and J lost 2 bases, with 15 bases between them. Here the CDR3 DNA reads TGTGCCAGCAGCCTACGGGGGGCCCTGAACTATGGCTACACCTTC. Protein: CASSLRGALNYGYTF.

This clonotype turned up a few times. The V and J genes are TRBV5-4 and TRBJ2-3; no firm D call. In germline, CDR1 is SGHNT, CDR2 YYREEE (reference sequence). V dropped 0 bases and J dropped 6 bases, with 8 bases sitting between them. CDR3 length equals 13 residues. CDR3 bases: TGTGCCAGCAGCTTGGACAAGGAGGATACGCAGTATTTT. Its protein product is CASSLDKEDTQYF.

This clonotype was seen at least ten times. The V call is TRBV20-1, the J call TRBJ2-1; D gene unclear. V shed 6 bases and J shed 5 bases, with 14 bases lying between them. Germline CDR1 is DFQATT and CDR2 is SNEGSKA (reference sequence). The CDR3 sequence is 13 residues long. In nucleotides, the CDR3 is TGCAGTGCAACAACCGACCGACACAATGAGCAGTTCTTC. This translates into CSATTDRHNEQFF.

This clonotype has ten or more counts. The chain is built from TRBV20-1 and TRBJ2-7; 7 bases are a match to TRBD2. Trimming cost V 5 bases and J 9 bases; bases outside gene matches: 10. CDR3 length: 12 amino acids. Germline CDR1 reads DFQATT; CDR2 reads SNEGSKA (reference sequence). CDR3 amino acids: CSAWDYTGGQYF. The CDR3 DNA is TGCAGTGCTTGGGACTACACTGGAGGGCAGTACTTC.

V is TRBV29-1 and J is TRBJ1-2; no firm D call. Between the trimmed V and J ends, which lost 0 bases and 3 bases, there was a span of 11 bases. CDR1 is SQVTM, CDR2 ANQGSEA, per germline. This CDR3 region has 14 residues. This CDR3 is CSVEDPEDDYGYTF. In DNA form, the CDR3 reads TGCAGCGTTGAAGATCCGGAAGATGACTATGGCTACACCTTC. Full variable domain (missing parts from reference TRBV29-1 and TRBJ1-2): SAVISQKPSRDICQRGTSLTIQCQVDSQVTMMFWYRQQPGQSLTLIATANQGSEATYESGFVIDKFPISRPNLTFSTLTVSNMSPEDSSIYLCSVEDPEDDYGYTFGSGTRLTVV.